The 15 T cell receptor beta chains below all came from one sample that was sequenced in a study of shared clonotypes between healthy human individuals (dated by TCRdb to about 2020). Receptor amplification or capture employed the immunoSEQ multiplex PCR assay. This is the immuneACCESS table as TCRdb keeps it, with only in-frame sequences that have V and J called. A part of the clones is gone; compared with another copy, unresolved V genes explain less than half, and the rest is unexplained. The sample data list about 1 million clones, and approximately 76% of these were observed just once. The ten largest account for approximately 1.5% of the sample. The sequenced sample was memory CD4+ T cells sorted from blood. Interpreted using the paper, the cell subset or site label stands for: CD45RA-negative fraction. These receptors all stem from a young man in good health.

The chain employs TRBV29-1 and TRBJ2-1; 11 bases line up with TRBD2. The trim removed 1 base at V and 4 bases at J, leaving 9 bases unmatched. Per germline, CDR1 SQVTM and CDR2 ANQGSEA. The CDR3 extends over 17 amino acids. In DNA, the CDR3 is TGCAGCGTTGAAGGCCACGGGACTAGCGGACCGTACAATGAGCAGTTCTTC. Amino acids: CSVEGHGTSGPYNEQFF.

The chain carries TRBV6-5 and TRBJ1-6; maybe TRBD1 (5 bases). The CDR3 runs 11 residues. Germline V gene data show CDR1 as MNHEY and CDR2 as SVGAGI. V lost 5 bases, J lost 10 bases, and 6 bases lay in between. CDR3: CASSGASPLHF. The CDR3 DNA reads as TGTGCCAGCAGTGGGGCATCACCCCTCCACTTT.

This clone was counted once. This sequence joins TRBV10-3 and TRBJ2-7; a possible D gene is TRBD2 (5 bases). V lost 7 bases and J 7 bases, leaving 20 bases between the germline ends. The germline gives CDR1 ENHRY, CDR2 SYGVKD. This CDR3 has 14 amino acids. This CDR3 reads CAITEAGNTQEQYF. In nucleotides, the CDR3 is TGTGCCATCACGGAGGCAGGCAATACACAAGAGCAGTACTTC.

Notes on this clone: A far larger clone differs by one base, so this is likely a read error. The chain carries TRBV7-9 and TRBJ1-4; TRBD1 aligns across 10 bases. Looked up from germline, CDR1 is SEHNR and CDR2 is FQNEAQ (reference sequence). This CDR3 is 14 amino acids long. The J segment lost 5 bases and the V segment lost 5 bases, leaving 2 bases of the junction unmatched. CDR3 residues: CASSRTGGNEKLFF. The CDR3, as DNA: TGTGCCAGCAGCCGGACAGGGGGAAATGAAAAACTGTTTTTT.

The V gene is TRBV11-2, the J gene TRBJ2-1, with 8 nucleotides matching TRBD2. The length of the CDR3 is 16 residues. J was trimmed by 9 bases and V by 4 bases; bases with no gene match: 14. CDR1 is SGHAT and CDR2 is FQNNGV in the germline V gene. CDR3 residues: CASSSGLAYGVGEQFF. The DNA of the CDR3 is TGTGCCAGCAGCTCAGGACTAGCTTATGGGGTAGGTGAGCAGTTCTTC.

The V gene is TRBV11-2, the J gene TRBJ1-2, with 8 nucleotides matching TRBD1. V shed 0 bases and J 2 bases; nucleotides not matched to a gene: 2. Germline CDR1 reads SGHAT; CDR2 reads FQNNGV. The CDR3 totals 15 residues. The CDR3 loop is CASSLDAGGNYGYTF. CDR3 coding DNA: TGTGCCAGCAGCTTAGATGCAGGGGGCAACTATGGCTACACCTTC.

Here the CDR3 reads CATSRDSAKVRANYGYTF. For the CDR3, the DNA is TGTGCCACCAGCAGAGATAGTGCCAAGGTGAGAGCTAACTATGGCTACACCTTC. The V call is TRBV15, the J call TRBJ1-2; D ambiguous. CDR3 size: 18 residues. The ends were cut back, 0 bases at V and 0 bases at J, with 17 bases in the middle. From germline, CDR1 is LNHNV and CDR2 YYDKDF (reference sequence). The whole variable domain, remainder taken from reference TRBV15 and TRBJ1-2, is DAMVIQNPRYQVTQFGKPVTLSCSQTLNHNVMYWYQQKSSQAPKLLFHYYDKDFNNEADTPDNFQSRRPNTSFCFLDIRSPGLGDTAMYLCATSRDSAKVRANYGYTFGSGTRLTVV.

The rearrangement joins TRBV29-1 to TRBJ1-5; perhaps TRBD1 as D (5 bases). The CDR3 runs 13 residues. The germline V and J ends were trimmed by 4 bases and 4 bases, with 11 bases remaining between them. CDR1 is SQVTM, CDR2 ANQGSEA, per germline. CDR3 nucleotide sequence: TGCAGCGTTGTCCACGGGGGGAATCAGCCCCAGCATTTT. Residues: CSVVHGGNQPQHF.

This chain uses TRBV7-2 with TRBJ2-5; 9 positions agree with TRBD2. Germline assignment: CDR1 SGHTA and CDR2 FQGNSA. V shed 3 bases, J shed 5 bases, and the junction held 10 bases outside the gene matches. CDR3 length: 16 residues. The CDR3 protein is CASSLVYAGGRETQYF. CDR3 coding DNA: TGTGCCAGCAGCTTGGTCTACGCGGGAGGGCGTGAGACCCAGTACTTC.

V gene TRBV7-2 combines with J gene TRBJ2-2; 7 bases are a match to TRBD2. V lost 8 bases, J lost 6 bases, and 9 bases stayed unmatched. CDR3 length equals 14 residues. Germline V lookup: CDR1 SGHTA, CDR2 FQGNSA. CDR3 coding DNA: TGTGCCAGCTATCTGGGCGGGAGTTCCGGGGAGCTGTTTTTT. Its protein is CASYLGGSSGELFF. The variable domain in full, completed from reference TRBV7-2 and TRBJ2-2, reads GAGVSQSPSNKVTEKGKDVELRCDPISGHTALYWYRQSLGQGLEFLIYFQGNSAPDKSGLPSDRFSAERTGGSVSTLTIQRTQQEDSAVYLCASYLGGSSGELFFGEGSRLTVL.

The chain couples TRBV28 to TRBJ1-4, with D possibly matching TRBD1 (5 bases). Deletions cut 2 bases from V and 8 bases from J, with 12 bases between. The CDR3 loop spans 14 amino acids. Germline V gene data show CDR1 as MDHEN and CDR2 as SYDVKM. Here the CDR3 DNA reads TGTGCCAGCAGTTTAGGGGCGGACATGGAAAAACTGTTTTTT. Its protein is CASSLGADMEKLFF. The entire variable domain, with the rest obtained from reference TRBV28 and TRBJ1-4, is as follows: DVKVTQSSRYLVKRTGEKVFLECVQDMDHENMFWYRQDPGLGLRLIYFSYDVKMKEKGDIPEGYSVSREKKERFSLILESASTNQTSMYLCASSLGADMEKLFFGSGTQLSVL.

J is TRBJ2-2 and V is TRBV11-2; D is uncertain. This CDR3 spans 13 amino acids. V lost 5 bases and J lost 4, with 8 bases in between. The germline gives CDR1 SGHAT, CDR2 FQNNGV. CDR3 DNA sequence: TGTGCCAGCAGCAAAGGGCCCACCGGGGAGCTGTTTTTT. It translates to CASSKGPTGELFF.

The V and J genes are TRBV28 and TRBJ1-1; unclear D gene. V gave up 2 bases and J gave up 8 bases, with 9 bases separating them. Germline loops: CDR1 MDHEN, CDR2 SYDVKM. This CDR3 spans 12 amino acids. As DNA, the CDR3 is TGTGCCAGCAGTTTACCCAGTAGAGAAGCTTTCTTT. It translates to CASSLPSREAFF.

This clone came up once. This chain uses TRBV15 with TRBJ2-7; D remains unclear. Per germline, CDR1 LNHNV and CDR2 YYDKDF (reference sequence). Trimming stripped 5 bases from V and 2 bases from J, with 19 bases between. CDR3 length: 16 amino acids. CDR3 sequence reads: CATSSNNPTTPYEQYF. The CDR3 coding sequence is TGTGCCACCAGCTCCAACAACCCCACAACCCCCTACGAGCAGTACTTC.

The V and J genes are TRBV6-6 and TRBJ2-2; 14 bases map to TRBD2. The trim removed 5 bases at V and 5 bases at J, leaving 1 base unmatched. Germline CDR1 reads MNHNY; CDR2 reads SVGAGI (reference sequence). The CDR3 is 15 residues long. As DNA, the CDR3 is TGTGCCAGCAGTGGACTAGCGGGAGGAACCGGGGAGCTGTTTTTT. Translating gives CASSGLAGGTGELFF.